The following is a TCR beta chain sequence with its context. The antigen is undetermined. The record originates from a study of cytomegalovirus exposure and HLA in healthy donors. The overall study: An earlier analysis found 110 million or so unique TCR beta sequences from around 180 million T cells. General observations from the study: Productive status was seen about 87% or about 30% of the time for most TCR beta V segments in an earlier analysis. With later analysis, a missense DCLRE1C variant became linked to TCR beta V- and J-gene trimming.

The PCR ran on 60 Vbeta and 13 Jbeta primers. Repertoires were generated with immunoSEQ multiplex PCR, while TCRdb's copy carries only in-frame clones and drops some. Of fewer than 300,000 clones in the sample, roughly 89% were seen once. This TCR was sampled from a middle-aged man in good health and CMV-seropositive. The sample taken for sequencing was PBMCs.

DNA for the CDR3: TGTGCCAGCAGCGCAACAGGGAGTGAAGCTTTCTTT. This gives the protein CASSATGSEAFF. This chain connects TRBV2 to TRBJ1-1, with D maybe TRBD1 (6 bases). Deletions cut 6 bases from V and 7 bases from J, with 12 bases between. The germline CDR1 and CDR2 sequences are SNHLY and FYNNEI. This CDR3 region has 12 residues.